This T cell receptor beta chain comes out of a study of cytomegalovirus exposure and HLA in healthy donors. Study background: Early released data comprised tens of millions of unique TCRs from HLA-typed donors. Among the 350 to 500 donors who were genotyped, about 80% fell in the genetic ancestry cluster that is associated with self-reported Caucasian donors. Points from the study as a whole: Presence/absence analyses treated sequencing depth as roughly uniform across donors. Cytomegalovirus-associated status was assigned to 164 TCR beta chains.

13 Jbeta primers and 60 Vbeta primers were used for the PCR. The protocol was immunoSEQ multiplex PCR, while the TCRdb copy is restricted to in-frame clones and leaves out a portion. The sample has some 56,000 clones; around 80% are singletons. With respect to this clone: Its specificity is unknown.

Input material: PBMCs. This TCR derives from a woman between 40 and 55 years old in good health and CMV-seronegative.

CDR3 sequence (DNA): TGCGCCAGCAGCCTCGGGACTTACACAGATACGCAGTATTTT. This sequence encodes CASSLGTYTDTQYF. The chain combines TRBV4-1 with TRBJ2-3; possible D gene TRBD2, 6 bases. The CDR3 consists of 14 residues. The V end was cut by 4 bases, the J end by 2 bases, with 10 bases between. Germline CDR1 and CDR2: MGHRA and YSYEKL.